The 5 T cell receptor beta chains below come from one sample, sequenced in a study of CD8+ T cells in alopecia areata. As the sequencing template, cDNA was produced by extracting RNA and reverse transcribing it. The repertoire was sequenced with immunoSEQ multiplex PCR; TCRdb's copy has only in-frame clones and lacks some. The sample lists some 170,000 clones, less than 75% occurring once. Sequenced here: CD8+ T cells sorted from blood, sampled at week 0. The receptor set was obtained from a human donor with alopecia areata.

This chain links TRBV6-5 with TRBJ1-1, with D perhaps matching TRBD1 (5 bases). The CDR3 loop spans 13 amino acids. From germline, CDR1 is MNHEY and CDR2 SVGAGI. The V end lost 5 bases, the J end lost 7 bases, and 14 bases lay between the germline ends. The CDR3 nucleotides are TGTGCCAGCAGTCCCCCCCCCGGGGGTGAAGCTTTCTTT. As protein: CASSPPPGGEAFF.

The rearrangement uses TRBV30 and TRBJ2-2; D is unclear. The CDR3 totals 13 residues. Trimming took 3 bases from V and 0 from J, leaving 5 bases between them. Germline-derived CDR1 and CDR2 are GTSNPN and SVGIG (reference sequence). The CDR3 DNA reads TGTGCCTGGAGAAGACCGAACACCGGGGAGCTGTTTTTT. Translation gives CAWRRPNTGELFF.

The V call is TRBV6-5, the J call TRBJ2-6; D is ambiguous. Germline-derived CDR1 and CDR2 are MNHEY and SVGAGI. Between the trimmed V and J ends, which lost 8 bases and 4 bases, there was a span of 9 bases. The CDR3 contains 13 residues. This CDR3 reads CASQDFGANVLTF. Here the CDR3 DNA reads TGTGCCAGCCAAGATTTCGGGGCCAACGTCCTGACTTTC.

This chain connects TRBV6-5 to TRBJ2-7; weak D call: TRBD2 (6 bases). Per germline, CDR1 MNHEY and CDR2 SVGAGI. The V end lost 6 bases, the J end lost 7 bases, and 19 bases lay between the germline ends. CDR3 size: 14 residues. CDR3 region: CASSPEGVDGEQYF. CDR3 bases: TGTGCCAGCAGCCCGGAGGGTGTCGACGGGGAGCAGTACTTC.

This clone was picked up one time. The rearrangement joins TRBV5-6 to TRBJ1-5; D unclear. Looked up from germline, CDR1 is SGHDT and CDR2 is YYEEEE. This CDR3 is 13 amino acids long. V was trimmed by 5 bases and J by 6 bases, leaving 12 bases between them. The CDR3 reads CASSAGSGQPQHF. Written as DNA, the CDR3 is TGTGCCAGCAGTGCGGGGAGCGGTCAGCCCCAGCATTTT.